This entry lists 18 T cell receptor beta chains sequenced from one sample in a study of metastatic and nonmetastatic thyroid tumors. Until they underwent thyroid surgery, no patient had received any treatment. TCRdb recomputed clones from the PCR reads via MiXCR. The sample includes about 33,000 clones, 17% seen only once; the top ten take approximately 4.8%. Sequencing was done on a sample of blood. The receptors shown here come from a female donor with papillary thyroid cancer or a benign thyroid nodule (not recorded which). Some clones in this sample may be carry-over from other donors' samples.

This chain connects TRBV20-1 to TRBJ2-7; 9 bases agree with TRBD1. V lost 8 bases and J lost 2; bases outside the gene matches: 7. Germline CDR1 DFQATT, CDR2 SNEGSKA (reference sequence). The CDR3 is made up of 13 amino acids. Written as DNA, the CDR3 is TGCAGTTCTGGGTGGGACAGGGCCTACGAGCAGTACTTC. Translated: CSSGWDRAYEQYF.

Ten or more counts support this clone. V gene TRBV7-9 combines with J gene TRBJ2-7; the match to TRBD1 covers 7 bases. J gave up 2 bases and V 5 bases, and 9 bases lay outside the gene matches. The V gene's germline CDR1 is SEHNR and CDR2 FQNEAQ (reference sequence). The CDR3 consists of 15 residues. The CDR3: CASSLFRDSTYEQYF. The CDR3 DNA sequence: TGTGCCAGCAGCCTTTTCCGGGACAGTACCTACGAGCAGTACTTC. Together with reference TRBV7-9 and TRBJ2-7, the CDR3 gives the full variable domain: DTGVSQNPRHKITKRGQNVTFRCDPISEHNRLYWYRQTLGQGPEFLTYFQNEAQLEKSRLLSDRFSAERPKGSFSTLEIQRTEQGDSAMYLCASSLFRDSTYEQYFGPGTRLTVT.

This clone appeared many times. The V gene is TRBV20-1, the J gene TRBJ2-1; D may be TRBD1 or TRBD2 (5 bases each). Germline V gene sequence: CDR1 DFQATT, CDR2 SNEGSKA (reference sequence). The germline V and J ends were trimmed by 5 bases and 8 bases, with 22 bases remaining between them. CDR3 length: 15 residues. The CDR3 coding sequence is TGCAGTGCTCTCCGGGGCAAGACCCACGTGGATGAGCAGTTCTTC. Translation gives CSALRGKTHVDEQFF.

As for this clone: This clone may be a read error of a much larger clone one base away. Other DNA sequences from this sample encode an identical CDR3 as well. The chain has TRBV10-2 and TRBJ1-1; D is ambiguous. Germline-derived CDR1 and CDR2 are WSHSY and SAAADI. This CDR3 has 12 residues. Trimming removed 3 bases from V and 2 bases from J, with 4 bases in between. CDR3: CASSEANTEAFF. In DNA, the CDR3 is TGCGCCAGCAGTGAAGCAAACACTGAAGCTTTCTTT.

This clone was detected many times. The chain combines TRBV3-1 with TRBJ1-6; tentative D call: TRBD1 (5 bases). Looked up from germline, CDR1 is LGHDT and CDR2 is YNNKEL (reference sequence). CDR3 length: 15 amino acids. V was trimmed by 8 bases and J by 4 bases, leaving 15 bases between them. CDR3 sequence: CASGRGLGYNSPLHF. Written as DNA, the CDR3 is TGTGCCAGCGGGCGGGGCCTTGGTTATAATTCACCCCTCCACTTT.

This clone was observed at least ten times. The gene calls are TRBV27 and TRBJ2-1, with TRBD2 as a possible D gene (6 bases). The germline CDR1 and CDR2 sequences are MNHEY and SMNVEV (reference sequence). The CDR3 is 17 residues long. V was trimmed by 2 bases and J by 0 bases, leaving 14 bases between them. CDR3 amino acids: CASSLASGESSYNEQFF. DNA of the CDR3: TGTGCCAGCAGTTTAGCTTCGGGGGAAAGCTCCTACAATGAGCAGTTCTTC.

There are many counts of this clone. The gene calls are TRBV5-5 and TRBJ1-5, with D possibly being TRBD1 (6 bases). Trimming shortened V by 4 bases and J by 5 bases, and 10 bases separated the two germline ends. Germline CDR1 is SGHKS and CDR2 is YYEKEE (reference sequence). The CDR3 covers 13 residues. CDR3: CASSRTDYQPQHF. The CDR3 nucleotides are TGTGCCAGCAGCCGGACAGACTATCAGCCCCAGCATTTT.

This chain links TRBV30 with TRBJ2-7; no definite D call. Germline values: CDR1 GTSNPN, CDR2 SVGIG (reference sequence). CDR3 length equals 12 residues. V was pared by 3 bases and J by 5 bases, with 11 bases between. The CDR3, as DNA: TGTGCCTGGAGGCGTTACCGCCACGAGCAGTACTTC. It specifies CAWRRYRHEQYF.

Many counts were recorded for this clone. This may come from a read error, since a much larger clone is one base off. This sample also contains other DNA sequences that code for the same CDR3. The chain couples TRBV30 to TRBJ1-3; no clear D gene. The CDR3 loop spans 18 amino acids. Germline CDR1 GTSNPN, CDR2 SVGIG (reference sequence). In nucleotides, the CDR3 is TGCGCCTGGAGTTTGTATGGCGGCGACTTCATCTCTGGAAACACCATATATTTT. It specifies CAWSLYGGDFISGNTIYF.

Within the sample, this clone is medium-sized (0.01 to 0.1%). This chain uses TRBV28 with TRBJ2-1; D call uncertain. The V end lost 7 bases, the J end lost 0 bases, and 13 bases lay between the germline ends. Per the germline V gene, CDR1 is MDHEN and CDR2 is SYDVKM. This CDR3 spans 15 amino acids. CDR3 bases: TGTGCCAGCACCCCTCGCATGAGCTCCTACAATGAGCAGTTCTTC. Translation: CASTPRMSSYNEQFF.

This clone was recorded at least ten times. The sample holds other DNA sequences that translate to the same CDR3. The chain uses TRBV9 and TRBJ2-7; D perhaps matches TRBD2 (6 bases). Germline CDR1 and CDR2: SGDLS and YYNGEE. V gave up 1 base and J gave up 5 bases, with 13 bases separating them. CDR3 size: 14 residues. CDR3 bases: TGTGCCAGCAGCGTATTAGACGGGGGTGACGAGCAGTACTTC. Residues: CASSVLDGGDEQYF. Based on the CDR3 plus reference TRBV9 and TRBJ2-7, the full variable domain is DSGVTQTPKHLITATGQRVTLRCSPRSGDLSVYWYQQSLDQGLQFLIQYYNGEERAKGNILERFSAQQFPDLHSELNLSSLELGDSALYFCASSVLDGGDEQYFGPGTRLTVT.

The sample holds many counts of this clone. The CDR3 loop is CSVRTSGGKDTQYF. The CDR3 DNA is TGCAGTGTACGGACTAGCGGGGGCAAAGATACGCAGTATTTT. The rearrangement links TRBV20-1 to TRBJ2-3; 13 nucleotides match TRBD2. The CDR3 is 14 amino acids. J was trimmed by 5 bases and V by 7 bases; bases with no gene match: 6. Germline CDR1 reads DFQATT; CDR2 reads SNEGSKA (reference sequence).

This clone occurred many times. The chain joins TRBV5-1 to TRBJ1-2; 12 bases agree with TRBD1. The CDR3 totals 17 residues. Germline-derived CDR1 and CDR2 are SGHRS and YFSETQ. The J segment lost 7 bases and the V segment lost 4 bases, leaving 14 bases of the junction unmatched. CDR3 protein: CASSPGGTGGVGRGYTF. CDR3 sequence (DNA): TGCGCCAGCAGCCCGGGCGGGACAGGGGGCGTGGGACGTGGCTACACCTTC.

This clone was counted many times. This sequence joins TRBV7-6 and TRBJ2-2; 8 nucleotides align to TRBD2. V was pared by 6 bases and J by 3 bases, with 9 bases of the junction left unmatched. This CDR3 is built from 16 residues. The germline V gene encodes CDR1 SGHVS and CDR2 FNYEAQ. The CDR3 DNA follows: TGTGCCAGCAGGGAATACTCGGGGGGGTACACCGGGGAGCTGTTTTTT. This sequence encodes CASREYSGGYTGELFF.

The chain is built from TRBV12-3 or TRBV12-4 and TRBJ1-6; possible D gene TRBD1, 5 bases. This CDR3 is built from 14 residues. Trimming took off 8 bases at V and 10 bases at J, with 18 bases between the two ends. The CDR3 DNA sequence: TGTGCCAGCGGGGCGGGACGGGAACGGTCACCCCTCCACTTT. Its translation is CASGAGRERSPLHF.

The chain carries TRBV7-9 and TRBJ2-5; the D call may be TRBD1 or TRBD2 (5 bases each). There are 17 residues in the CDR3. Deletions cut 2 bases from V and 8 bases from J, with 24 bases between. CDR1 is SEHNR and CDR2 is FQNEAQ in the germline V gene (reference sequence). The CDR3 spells CASSLSTPGLGVSTQYF. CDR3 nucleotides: TGTGCCAGCAGCTTATCGACTCCTGGACTGGGGGTTTCCACCCAGTACTTC.

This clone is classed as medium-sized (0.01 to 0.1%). The CDR3 loop reads CASSPDDYEQYF. The CDR3 nucleotides are TGTGCCAGCAGCCCAGACGACTACGAGCAGTACTTC. The chain links TRBV7-3 to TRBJ2-7, with unresolved D. CDR1 is SGHTA, CDR2 FQGTGA, per germline. V was cut by 5 bases and J by 3 bases, with 8 bases left in between. The CDR3 has 12 residues.

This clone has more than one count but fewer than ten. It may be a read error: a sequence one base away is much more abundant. DNA for the CDR3: TGTGCCCGCAGTTACTCCCGCGTTGATACGCAGTATTTT. Translating gives CARSYSRVDTQYF. The chain couples TRBV6-5 to TRBJ2-3; D call uncertain. This CDR3 region has 13 residues. CDR1 and CDR2 from the germline V gene are MNHEY and SVGAGI.